Below are 29 T cell receptor beta chains sequenced from a single sample in a study of shared clonotypes between healthy human individuals. CD8 cells classed as naive were CD45RO-negative and positively selected for CCR7, excluding terminally differentiated effector memory CD45RA+ cells. Measured with immunoSEQ multiplex PCR; TCRdb has only the in-frame clones, and not every one. In the table there are more than 2 million clones, just under 95% of which are singletons. Sequencing input: naive CD8+ T cells from PBMCs. These receptors were collected from a man aged 18 to 29 in good health. Some clones in this sample may be carry-over from other donors' samples.

The gene calls are TRBV4-3 and TRBJ2-1, with D uncertain. This CDR3 is 14 amino acids long. CDR1 is LGHNA and CDR2 is YSLEER in the germline V gene. The ends were cut back, 0 bases at V and 0 bases at J, with 3 bases in the middle. CDR3 in amino acids: CASSQDYSYNEQFF. The CDR3 nucleotides are TGCGCCAGCAGCCAAGACTACTCCTACAATGAGCAGTTCTTC.

The rearrangement links TRBV28 to TRBJ2-5; no clear D. Between the trimmed V and J ends, which lost 9 bases and 5 bases, there was a span of 16 bases. The germline gives CDR1 MDHEN, CDR2 SYDVKM. CDR3 length equals 13 residues. CDR3 region: CASRHRPWETQYF. The DNA of the CDR3 is TGTGCCAGTCGGCACCGCCCGTGGGAGACCCAGTACTTC.

The V gene is TRBV7-8, the J gene TRBJ2-7; TRBD2 matches at 7 bases. Germline lookup yields CDR1 SGHVS and CDR2 FQNEAQ. J gave up 2 bases and V 4 bases, and 5 bases lay outside the gene matches. The CDR3 has 14 amino acids. CDR3 in amino acids: CASSYSGGAYEQYF. For the CDR3, the DNA is TGTGCCAGCAGCTACTCGGGAGGAGCCTACGAGCAGTACTTC.

The rearrangement uses TRBV29-1 and TRBJ2-5; TRBD2 might be the D (5 bases). V lost 5 bases and J lost 2, with 18 bases in between. This CDR3 is 15 amino acids long. Germline CDR1 reads SQVTM; CDR2 reads ANQGSEA. CDR3 in amino acids: CSVPTNTGFQETQYF. The CDR3 nucleotides read TGCAGCGTTCCCACAAATACGGGATTTCAAGAGACCCAGTACTTC.

J is TRBJ1-5 and V is TRBV27; 8 bases agree with TRBD1. This CDR3 is 16 amino acids long. The junction had 13 bases not matched to a gene; V was cut back by 5 bases and J by 7 bases. The germline V gene has CDR1 MNHEY and CDR2 SMNVEV (reference sequence). The CDR3 sequence: CASSPSAGGAPQPQHF. CDR3 DNA sequence: TGTGCCAGCAGTCCCTCCGCAGGGGGCGCCCCCCAGCCCCAGCATTTT.

V usage is TRBV5-6 and J usage is TRBJ1-2; possible D gene TRBD1, 5 bases. Per the germline V gene, CDR1 is SGHDT and CDR2 is YYEEEE. Trimming cost V 0 bases and J 2 bases, with 14 bases left between them. There are 16 residues in the CDR3. The CDR3 loop is CASSLANLGENYGYTF. In DNA form, the CDR3 reads TGTGCCAGCAGCTTGGCCAATTTGGGGGAAAACTATGGCTACACCTTC.

CDR3 sequence (DNA): TGTGCCAGCAGCTTGGCCGAGAACAATCAGCCCCAGCATTTT. As protein: CASSLAENNQPQHF. The chain carries TRBV5-6 and TRBJ1-5; no clear D gene. The CDR3 totals 14 residues. Trimming stripped 0 bases from V and 3 bases from J, with 7 bases between. Germline values: CDR1 SGHDT, CDR2 YYEEEE.

The J gene is TRBJ2-2, the V gene TRBV6-1; D not resolved. With 11 bases removed from V and 0 bases from J, the gap between germline ends came to 7 bases. Germline V CDR1 and CDR2: MNHNS, SASEGT. CDR3 length: 12 amino acids. CDR3 sequence reads: CAQRANTGELFF. CDR3 sequence (DNA): TGTGCCCAGAGAGCGAACACCGGGGAGCTGTTTTTT.

The chain joins TRBV11-2 to TRBJ2-7; D ambiguous. The germline gives CDR1 SGHAT, CDR2 FQNNGV. With 1 base removed from V and 2 bases from J, the gap between germline ends came to 15 bases. The CDR3 sequence is 16 residues long. In DNA, the CDR3 is TGTGCCAGCAGCTTAGCGTACGCGGTCCCCACCTACGAGCAGTACTTC. It translates to CASSLAYAVPTYEQYF.

This chain uses TRBV5-1 with TRBJ2-2; 8 bases map to TRBD1. The germline V gene has CDR1 SGHRS and CDR2 YFSETQ. The CDR3 extends over 17 amino acids. V lost 1 base and J lost 2; bases outside the gene matches: 7. CDR3 in DNA: TGCGCCAGCAGCTTGAACCGGGACAGGCCTAACACCGGGGAGCTGTTTTTT. Translation: CASSLNRDRPNTGELFF.

The V call is TRBV6-6, the J call TRBJ2-1; no firm D call. The CDR3 contains 12 residues. The ends were cut back, 6 bases at V and 12 bases at J, with 15 bases in the middle. CDR1 and CDR2 from the germline V gene are MNHNY and SVGAGI (reference sequence). The CDR3 DNA is TGTGCCAGCAGCGATCCTACGTCAGGGCAGTTCTTC. Its protein product is CASSDPTSGQFF.

This chain uses TRBV28 with TRBJ2-7; the D is unclear. The CDR3 consists of 14 residues. V shed 2 bases and J shed 0 bases, with 8 bases lying between them. The germline gives CDR1 MDHEN, CDR2 SYDVKM. The CDR3 nucleotides read TGTGCCAGCAGTTTAAATAGCTTCTCCTACGAGCAGTACTTC. This encodes CASSLNSFSYEQYF.

The CDR3 sequence: CASSLAQLSEETQYF. CDR3 bases: TGTGCCAGCAGCTTAGCCCAACTAAGCGAAGAGACCCAGTACTTC. The J gene is TRBJ2-5, the V gene TRBV11-2, with no clear D. Trimming left V 1 base short and J 3 bases short, with 12 bases between. Germline CDR1 reads SGHAT; CDR2 reads FQNNGV. The CDR3 runs 15 residues.

V is TRBV14 and J is TRBJ2-2; D possibly corresponds to TRBD2 (5 bases). The germline V and J ends were trimmed by 1 base and 9 bases, with 12 bases remaining between them. CDR1 SGHDN and CDR2 FVKESK come from the germline V gene. CDR3 length equals 14 residues. CDR3 DNA: TGTGCCAGCAGCCAAGCGGGGAGAGCCTGGGAGCTGTTTTTT. Its translation: CASSQAGRAWELFF. Full variable domain (outside the CDR3, taken from reference TRBV14 and TRBJ2-2): EAGVTQFPSHSVIEKGQTVTLRCDPISGHDNLYWYRRVMGKEIKFLLHFVKESKQDESGMPNNRFLAERTGGTYSTLKVQPAELEDSGVYFCASSQAGRAWELFFGEGSRLTVL.

The chain combines TRBV27 with TRBJ2-1; 7 bases map to TRBD2. The V and J ends lost 1 base and 3 bases, in that order; junction bases with no gene match: 3. The V gene's germline CDR1 is MNHEY and CDR2 SMNVEV (reference sequence). This CDR3 is built from 15 residues. The CDR3 region has the DNA TGTGCCAGCAGTTTATTGGGGGAGGGCTACAATGAGCAGTTCTTC. It yields the protein CASSLLGEGYNEQFF.

This clone was seen just once. The J gene is TRBJ1-1, the V gene TRBV27; D unresolved. Germline assignment: CDR1 MNHEY and CDR2 SMNVEV (reference sequence). V lost 1 base and J 2 bases, leaving 8 bases between the germline ends. The CDR3 runs 14 residues. The CDR3, as DNA: TGTGCCAGCAGTTTATACCGGATAAACACTGAAGCTTTCTTT. Translating gives CASSLYRINTEAFF.

The chain combines TRBV28 with TRBJ2-7; D gene ambiguous. Trimming shortened V by 2 bases and J by 2 bases, and 16 bases separated the two germline ends. CDR1 is MDHEN, CDR2 SYDVKM, per germline. The CDR3 runs to 16 residues. The CDR3 DNA reads TGTGCCAGCAGTTTAGAAGGCGTCGAGCCTCCCTACGAGCAGTACTTC. It codes for CASSLEGVEPPYEQYF.

On this clone itself: The same CDR3 arises from other DNA sequences in this sample as well. The chain is built from TRBV7-9 and TRBJ2-1; TRBD2 might be the D (5 bases). Trimming removed 1 base from V and 4 bases from J, with 8 bases in between. There are 14 residues in the CDR3. Per germline, CDR1 SEHNR and CDR2 FQNEAQ (reference sequence). The CDR3 loop is CASSLGSGYNEQFF. Here the CDR3 DNA reads TGTGCCAGCAGCTTAGGGAGCGGATACAATGAGCAGTTCTTC.

V is TRBV21-1 and J is TRBJ2-7; the table calls TRBD1, which could not be checked here. TRBV21-1 is annotated as a pseudogene. This CDR3 comprises 12 residues. The CDR3 protein is CASSNLKGEQYF. Written as DNA, the CDR3 is TGTGCCAGCAGCAACCTAAAGGGGGAGCAGTACTTC.

The genes are TRBV6-1 and TRBJ2-7, with no clear D. The CDR3 is 11 residues long. V was pared by 7 bases and J by 6 bases, with 10 bases between. Germline CDR1 and CDR2: MNHNS and SASEGT. This CDR3 is CASIVTGEQYF. In DNA, the CDR3 is TGTGCCAGCATCGTAACCGGCGAGCAGTACTTC.

This clone was found once. This chain joins TRBV27 and TRBJ2-5, with 7 positions matching TRBD1. The CDR3 has 15 residues. Trimming removed 0 bases from V and 1 base from J; junction bases left unmatched: 2. The germline gives CDR1 MNHEY, CDR2 SMNVEV (reference sequence). The chain's CDR3 is CASSLSTGLQETQYF. The DNA of the CDR3 is TGTGCCAGCAGTTTATCGACAGGGCTCCAAGAGACCCAGTACTTC.

J is TRBJ2-7 and V is TRBV4-1, with a tentative D call TRBD2 (5 bases). The CDR3 consists of 13 residues. The germline V gene has CDR1 MGHRA and CDR2 YSYEKL. Trimming took 0 bases from V and 2 from J, leaving 5 bases between them. CDR3 DNA sequence: TGCGCCAGCAGCCAAGATAGCGCCTACGAGCAGTACTTC. It yields the protein CASSQDSAYEQYF.

The chain employs TRBV7-9 and TRBJ1-4; no reliable D call. Trimming removed 3 bases from V and 6 bases from J, with 8 bases in between. Germline V gene data show CDR1 as SEHNR and CDR2 as FQNEAQ (reference sequence). CDR3 length equals 13 residues. The CDR3 loop is CASSLRGDEKLFF. The CDR3 nucleotides are TGTGCCAGCAGCTTGCGGGGAGATGAAAAACTGTTTTTT.

The J gene is TRBJ2-1, the V gene TRBV7-7; 8 bases agree with TRBD1. The trim removed 2 bases at V and 8 bases at J, leaving 8 bases unmatched. The CDR3 has 15 residues. Germline CDR1 and CDR2: SSHAT and FNYEAQ (reference sequence). CDR3 amino acids: CASSLSGTGWDEQFF. The CDR3 DNA sequence: TGTGCCAGCAGCTTATCTGGGACAGGATGGGATGAGCAGTTCTTC.

V is TRBV2 and J is TRBJ1-5; 7 nucleotides match TRBD1. Germline V gives CDR1 SNHLY, CDR2 FYNNEI. After removal of 4 bases from V and 2 bases from J, the junction contained 5 bases not matched to a gene. There are 15 residues in the CDR3. The CDR3 bases are TGTGCCAGCAGTGCGACAGGGTTTGGCAATCAGCCCCAGCATTTT. Its translation is CASSATGFGNQPQHF.

This chain connects TRBV6-5 to TRBJ2-1; TRBD2 matches at 7 bases. Looked up from germline, CDR1 is MNHEY and CDR2 is SVGAGI. V dropped 0 bases and J dropped 2; count of bases not matched to a gene: 4. This CDR3 region has 16 residues. The CDR3 DNA sequence: TGTGCCAGCAGTTACTCGCTAGCGGAAGCCTACAATGAGCAGTTCTTC. It is translated as CASSYSLAEAYNEQFF.

To note about this clone: The sample contains more than one DNA sequence encoding this CDR3. This chain connects TRBV27 to TRBJ1-5; maybe TRBD1 (5 bases). Between the trimmed V and J ends, which lost 0 bases and 0 bases, there was a span of 9 bases. The V gene's germline CDR1 is MNHEY and CDR2 SMNVEV (reference sequence). The CDR3 is made up of 16 amino acids. In DNA form, the CDR3 reads TGTGCCAGCAGTTTATCGGCAGGGCTTAGCAATCAGCCCCAGCATTTT. It codes for CASSLSAGLSNQPQHF.

V is TRBV9 and J is TRBJ1-3; no firm D call. CDR3 size: 15 residues. Trimming stripped 4 bases from V and 0 bases from J, with 11 bases between. Germline CDR1 reads SGDLS; CDR2 reads YYNGEE. The CDR3: CASSSGPVSGNTIYF. CDR3 nucleotide sequence: TGTGCCAGCAGCAGCGGACCCGTCTCTGGAAACACCATATATTTT.

This clone was observed a single time. The CDR3 DNA reads TGTGCCAACCTCTTCTATGAAGAGACTGAGACCCAGTACTTC. Its protein is CANLFYEETETQYF. The chain has TRBV27 and TRBJ2-5; D unresolved. V was clipped by 10 bases and J by 5 bases, with 20 bases between them. CDR3 length: 14 residues. Per the germline V gene, CDR1 is MNHEY and CDR2 is SMNVEV (reference sequence).